The entry below describes one TCR beta chain. Antigen: not known. Using immunoSEQ multiplex PCR, the repertoire was profiled, and TCRdb retains in-frame clones only, with some absent. The sample lists under 70,000 clones; 71% were seen once. These data originate in a study of PD-1 blockade in classical Hodgkin lymphoma. Study-wide findings and caveats: At C4D1, TCR diversity had climbed significantly for CD4+ cells, though not for CD8+ cells. Reasons behind the repertoire differences stay unclear, perhaps disease activity or earlier therapy. Patients with an early start, nivolumab under 1 year after ASCT, were excluded.

This CDR3 is built from 16 residues. After autologous stem cell transplantation all patients relapsed, and prior brentuximab vedotin exposure differed between cohorts. Best outcomes ranged across complete response, partial response and progressive disease. The gene calls are TRBV21-1 and TRBJ2-1; TRBD2 is the table's D call and was not checked against the DNA. TRBV21-1 is listed as a pseudogene. The sequencing used peripheral blood mononuclear cells (PBMCs), collected before the second cycle of nivolumab. This clonotype was sampled from a human donor with classical Hodgkin lymphoma. The CDR3 region has the DNA TGTGCCAGCAGCAAAAAATCTCCTCTCGCCTACAATGAGCAGTTCTTC. Translation gives CASSKKSPLAYNEQFF.